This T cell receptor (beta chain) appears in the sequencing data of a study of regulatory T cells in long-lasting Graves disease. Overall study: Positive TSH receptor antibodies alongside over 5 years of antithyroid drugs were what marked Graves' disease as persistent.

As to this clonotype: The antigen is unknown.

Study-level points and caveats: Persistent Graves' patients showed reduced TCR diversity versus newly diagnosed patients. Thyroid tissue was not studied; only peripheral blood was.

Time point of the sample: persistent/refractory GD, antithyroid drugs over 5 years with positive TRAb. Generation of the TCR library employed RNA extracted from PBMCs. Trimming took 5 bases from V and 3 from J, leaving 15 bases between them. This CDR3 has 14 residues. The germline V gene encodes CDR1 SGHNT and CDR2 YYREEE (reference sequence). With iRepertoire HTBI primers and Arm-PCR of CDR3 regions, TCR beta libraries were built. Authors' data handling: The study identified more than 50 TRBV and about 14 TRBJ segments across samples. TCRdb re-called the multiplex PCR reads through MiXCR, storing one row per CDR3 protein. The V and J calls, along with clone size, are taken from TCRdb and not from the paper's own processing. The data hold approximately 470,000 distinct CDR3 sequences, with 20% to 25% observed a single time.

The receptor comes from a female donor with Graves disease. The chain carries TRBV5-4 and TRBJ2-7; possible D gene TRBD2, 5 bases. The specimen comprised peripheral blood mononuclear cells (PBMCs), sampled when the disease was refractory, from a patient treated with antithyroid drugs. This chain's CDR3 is CASSSRTGNYEQYF. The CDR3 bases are TGTGCCAGCAGTTCCAGGACCGGGAACTACGAGCAGTACTTC.